This is a list of T cell receptor beta chains from one sample in a study of CXCR3-negative and CXCR3-positive naive CD8 T cells. Each CDR3 protein gets one entry in TCRdb, which reprocessed the 5' RACE reads and gives no DNA. With under 45,000 distinct CDR3 sequences in the sample, the ten largest clones hold around 15%. Sequencing was performed on memory CD8+ T cells from blood. Receptor source: a human donor in good health. Some clones in this sample may be carry-over from other donors' samples. Both conserved end residues are part of each CDR3. Clone sizes are given selectively: once, few, many, or a class where the clone is expanded.

CDR3 protein | CDR3 length | J gene | V gene | clone size
CAISPQVLVRRYGYTF | 16 | TRBJ1-2 | TRBV9 | .
CASSFALRTGPTGELFF | 17 | TRBJ2-2 | TRBV28 | .
CSVDDSVANYGYTF | 14 | TRBJ1-2 | TRBV29-1 | .
CASSHPGGNLQETQYF | 16 | TRBJ2-5 | TRBV11-2 | .
CASSLGQGPGNEQFF | 15 | TRBJ2-1 | TRBV5-6 | .
CASYQGGGYTGELFF | 15 | TRBJ2-2 | TRBV18 | .
CSASPGRGHTEAFF | 14 | TRBJ1-1 | TRBV20-1 | .
CASSPAGHSGNTIYF | 15 | TRBJ1-3 | TRBV28 | .
CASSHSGTGGWDQPQHF | 17 | TRBJ1-5 | TRBV3-1 | .
CSVEIEGQSNEKLFF | 15 | TRBJ1-4 | TRBV29-1 | .
CSVGGGSSYNEQLF | 14 | TRBJ2-1 | TRBV29-1 | .
CASSLGWETQYF | 12 | TRBJ2-5 | TRBV7-9 | .
CASTPMGPNTGELFF | 15 | TRBJ2-2 | TRBV7-2 | .
CSVEGSWEKCDQPQHF | 16 | TRBJ1-5 | TRBV29-1 | .
CASSFSRGRVTGYTF | 15 | TRBJ1-2 | TRBV28 | .
CATSRGRGNTNEQFF | 15 | TRBJ2-1 | TRBV15 | .
CASQGQGQETQYF | 13 | TRBJ2-5 | TRBV28 | .
CASSLNVAGGQNNEQFF | 17 | TRBJ2-1 | TRBV13 | .
CASSLEAGGVSGAFF | 15 | TRBJ1-1 | TRBV7-6 | .
CSARSWRTGPEAFF | 14 | TRBJ1-1 | TRBV20-1 | .
CATSRDSDRATVDTQYF | 17 | TRBJ2-3 | TRBV15 | .
CASSYSASGEQFF | 13 | TRBJ2-1 | TRBV6-5 | .
CASSQDLLAGTNTGELFF | 18 | TRBJ2-2 | TRBV4-3 | .
CASSLDESYEQYF | 13 | TRBJ2-7 | TRBV7-9 | .
CASSQAVPGGSGSPLHF | 17 | TRBJ1-6 | TRBV4-3 | medium-sized
CASSQDREANTGELFF | 16 | TRBJ2-2 | TRBV4-2 | .
CSGEDSLNTEAFF | 13 | TRBJ1-1 | TRBV29-1 | .
CASSGLAGDYNEQFF | 15 | TRBJ2-1 | TRBV19 | .
CASSGPKQGELLQPQHF | 17 | TRBJ1-5 | TRBV12-3/TRBV12-4 | .
CASSTSYLGGNEQFF | 15 | TRBJ2-1 | TRBV27 | .
CASSQEKGRGLYYEQYF | 17 | TRBJ2-7 | TRBV14 | .
CASMVQTQETQYF | 13 | TRBJ2-5 | TRBV2 | .
CATGGPAEQFF | 11 | TRBJ2-1 | TRBV12-3/TRBV12-4 | .
CASSYSTAVDEQFF | 14 | TRBJ2-1 | TRBV6-2/TRBV6-3 | .
CASSSTVSSYEQYF | 14 | TRBJ2-7 | TRBV7-9 | .
CASSLGSNQPQHF | 13 | TRBJ1-5 | TRBV27 | .
CASSPELAVSYNEQFF | 16 | TRBJ2-1 | TRBV9 | .
CASSPQARSPTGELFF | 16 | TRBJ2-2 | TRBV28 | .
CASSQDPGPGELFF | 14 | TRBJ2-2 | TRBV4-1 | .
CSARDRGGESQPQHF | 15 | TRBJ1-5 | TRBV20-1 | .
CASLLRRNRGQVETQYF | 17 | TRBJ2-5 | TRBV28 | .
CASSPRTGTGMNEQFF | 16 | TRBJ2-1 | TRBV5-6 | medium-sized
CASSETSEQYF | 11 | TRBJ2-7 | TRBV25-1 | .
CSVERTGGNEQFF | 13 | TRBJ2-1 | TRBV29-1 | .
CASSRTGSYNEQFF | 14 | TRBJ2-1 | TRBV28 | .
CASSLTRPFRELFF | 14 | TRBJ2-2 | TRBV28 | .
CASSKTGPGYGYTF | 14 | TRBJ1-2 | TRBV6-2/TRBV6-3 | .
CASSPDINLISPLHF | 15 | TRBJ1-6 | TRBV9 | .
CASSPEAGEQETQYF | 15 | TRBJ2-5 | TRBV18 | .
CASSLWASEEQYF | 13 | TRBJ2-7 | TRBV28 | .
CSATFVRVARNIQYF | 15 | TRBJ2-4 | TRBV20-1 | .
CSARDGKTDYNEQFF | 15 | TRBJ2-1 | TRBV20-1 | .
CATRGGLDTGELFF | 14 | TRBJ2-2 | TRBV15 | .
CASSLGLAGGLRGTDTQYF | 19 | TRBJ2-3 | TRBV5-6 | .